This T cell receptor beta chain was recovered during a study of T cell responses to AZD1222 COVID-19 vaccine. Background on the study: Second-dose intervals near 4 or 12 weeks were combined. Study results and caveats: Females outnumbered males among donors, who were mostly white British; clonal diversity was possibly underestimated. Repertoire sampling happened only post peak T cell response. Nearly half of spike-specific TCRs reportedly target variant regions that are unmutated in the B.1.351 and B.1.1.7 variants.

Germline CDR1 and CDR2: MNHEY and SMNVEV (reference sequence). This CDR3 is built from 15 residues. Trimming took 7 bases from V and 6 from J; bases not matched to a gene: 12. With respect to this clone: Its specificity is not known.

This table comes from immunoSEQ multiplex PCR, and its TCRdb copy is limited to in-frame clones, with some not included. The profile shows over 65,000 clones, less than 90% of them singletons. The specimen was peripheral blood, collected on day 0 of AZD1222 vaccination. The chain couples TRBV27 to TRBJ2-1; TRBD1 agrees at 7 bases. This clonotype was obtained from an adult in good health. The CDR3 sequence is CASTNNRDSFNEQFF. The CDR3 DNA reads as TGTGCCAGCACCAATAACCGGGACAGCTTCAATGAGCAGTTCTTC.